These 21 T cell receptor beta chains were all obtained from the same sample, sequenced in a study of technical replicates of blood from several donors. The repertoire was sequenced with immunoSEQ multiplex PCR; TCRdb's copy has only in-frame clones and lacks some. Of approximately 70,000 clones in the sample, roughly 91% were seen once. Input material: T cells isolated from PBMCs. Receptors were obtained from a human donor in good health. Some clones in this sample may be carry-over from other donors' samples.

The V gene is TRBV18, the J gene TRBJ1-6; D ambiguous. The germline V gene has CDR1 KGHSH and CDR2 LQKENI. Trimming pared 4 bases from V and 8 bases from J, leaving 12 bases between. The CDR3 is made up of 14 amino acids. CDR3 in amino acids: CASSLGGSHSPLHF. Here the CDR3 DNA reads TGTGCCAGCTCACTAGGTGGTAGCCATTCACCCCTCCACTTT.

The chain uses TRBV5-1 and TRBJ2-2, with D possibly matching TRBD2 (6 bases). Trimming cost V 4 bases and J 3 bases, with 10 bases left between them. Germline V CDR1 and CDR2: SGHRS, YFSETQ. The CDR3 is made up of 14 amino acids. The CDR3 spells CASSGVADTGELFF. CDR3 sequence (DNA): TGCGCCAGCAGCGGGGTAGCGGACACCGGGGAGCTGTTTTTT. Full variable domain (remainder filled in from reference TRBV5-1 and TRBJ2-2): KAGVTQTPRYLIKTRGQQVTLSCSPISGHRSVSWYQQTPGQGLQFLFEYFSETQRNKGNFPGRFSGRQFSNSRSEMNVSTLELGDSALYLCASSGVADTGELFFGEGSRLTVL.

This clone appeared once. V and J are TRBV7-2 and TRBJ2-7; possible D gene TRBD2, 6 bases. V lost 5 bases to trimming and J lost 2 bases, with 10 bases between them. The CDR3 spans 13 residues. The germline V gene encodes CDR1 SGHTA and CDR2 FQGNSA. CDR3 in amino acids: CASSRRGTYEQYF. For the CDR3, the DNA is TGTGCCAGCAGCCGCCGGGGGACCTACGAGCAGTACTTC.

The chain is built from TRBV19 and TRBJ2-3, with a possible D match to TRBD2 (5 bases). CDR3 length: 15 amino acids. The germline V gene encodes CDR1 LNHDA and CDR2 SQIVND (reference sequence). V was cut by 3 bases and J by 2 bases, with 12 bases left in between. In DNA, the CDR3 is TGTGCCAGTAGTATCCAGCGGACCTACACAGATACGCAGTATTTT. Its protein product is CASSIQRTYTDTQYF. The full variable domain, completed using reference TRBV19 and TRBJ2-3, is DGGITQSPKYLFRKEGQNVTLSCEQNLNHDAMYWYRQDPGQGLRLIYYSQIVNDFQKGDIAEGYSVSREKKESFPLTVTSAQKNPTAFYLCASSIQRTYTDTQYFGPGTRLTVL.

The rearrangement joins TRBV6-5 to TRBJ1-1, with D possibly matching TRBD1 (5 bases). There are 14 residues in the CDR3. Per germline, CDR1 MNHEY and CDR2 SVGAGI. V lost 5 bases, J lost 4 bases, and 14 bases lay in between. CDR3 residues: CASSQNRLVTEAFF. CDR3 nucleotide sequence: TGTGCCAGCAGTCAAAACAGGCTAGTCACTGAAGCTTTCTTT.

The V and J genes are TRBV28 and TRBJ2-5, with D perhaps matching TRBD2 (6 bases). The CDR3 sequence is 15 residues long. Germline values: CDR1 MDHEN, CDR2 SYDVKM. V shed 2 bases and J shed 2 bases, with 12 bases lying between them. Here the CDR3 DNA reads TGTGCCAGCAGTTTACTAGGACGGGGGCAAGAGACCCAGTACTTC. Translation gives CASSLLGRGQETQYF. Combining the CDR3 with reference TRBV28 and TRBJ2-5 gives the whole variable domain DVKVTQSSRYLVKRTGEKVFLECVQDMDHENMFWYRQDPGLGLRLIYFSYDVKMKEKGDIPEGYSVSREKKERFSLILESASTNQTSMYLCASSLLGRGQETQYFGPGTRLLVL.

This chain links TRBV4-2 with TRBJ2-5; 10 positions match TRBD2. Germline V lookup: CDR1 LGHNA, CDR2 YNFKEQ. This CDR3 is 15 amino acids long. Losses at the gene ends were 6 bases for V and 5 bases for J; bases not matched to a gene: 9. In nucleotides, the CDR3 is TGTGCCAGCAGGCCAAGGAGTAGCGGGAGGGAGACCCAGTACTTC. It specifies CASRPRSSGRETQYF.

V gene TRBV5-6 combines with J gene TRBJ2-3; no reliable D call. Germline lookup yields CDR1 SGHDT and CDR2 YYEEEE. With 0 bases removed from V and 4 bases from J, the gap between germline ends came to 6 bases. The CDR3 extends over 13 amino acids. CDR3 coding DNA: TGTGCCAGCAGCTTGGATATGTCAGATACGCAGTATTTT. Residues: CASSLDMSDTQYF. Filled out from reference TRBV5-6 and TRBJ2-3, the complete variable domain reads DAGVTQSPTHLIKTRGQQVTLRCSPKSGHDTVSWYQQALGQGPQFIFQYYEEEERQRGNFPDRFSGHQFPNYSSELNVNALLLGDSALYLCASSLDMSDTQYFGPGTRLTVL.

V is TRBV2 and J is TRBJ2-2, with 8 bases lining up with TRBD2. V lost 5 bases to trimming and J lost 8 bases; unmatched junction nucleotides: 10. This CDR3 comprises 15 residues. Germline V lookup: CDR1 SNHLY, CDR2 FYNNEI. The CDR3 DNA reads TGTGCCAGCAGTCGAGCGGGAGTACGTGCTGGGGAGCTGTTTTTT. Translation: CASSRAGVRAGELFF.

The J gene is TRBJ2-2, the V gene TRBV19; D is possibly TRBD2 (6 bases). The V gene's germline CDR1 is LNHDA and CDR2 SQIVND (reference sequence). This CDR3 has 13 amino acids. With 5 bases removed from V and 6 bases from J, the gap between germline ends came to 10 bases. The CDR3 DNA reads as TGTGCCAGTAGTCCCGGAGGGTCCGGGGAGCTGTTTTTT. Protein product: CASSPGGSGELFF. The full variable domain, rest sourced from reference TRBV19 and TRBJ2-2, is DGGITQSPKYLFRKEGQNVTLSCEQNLNHDAMYWYRQDPGQGLRLIYYSQIVNDFQKGDIAEGYSVSREKKESFPLTVTSAQKNPTAFYLCASSPGGSGELFFGEGSRLTVL.

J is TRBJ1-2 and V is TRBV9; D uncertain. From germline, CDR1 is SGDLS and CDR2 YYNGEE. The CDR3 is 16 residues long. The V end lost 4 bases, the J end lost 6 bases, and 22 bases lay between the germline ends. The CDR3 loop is CASSPRPDSLRDGYTF. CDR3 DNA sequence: TGTGCCAGCAGCCCACGCCCCGACTCCCTGAGGGATGGCTACACCTTC. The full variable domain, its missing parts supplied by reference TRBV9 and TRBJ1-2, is DSGVTQTPKHLITATGQRVTLRCSPRSGDLSVYWYQQSLDQGLQFLIQYYNGEERAKGNILERFSAQQFPDLHSELNLSSLELGDSALYFCASSPRPDSLRDGYTFGSGTRLTVV.

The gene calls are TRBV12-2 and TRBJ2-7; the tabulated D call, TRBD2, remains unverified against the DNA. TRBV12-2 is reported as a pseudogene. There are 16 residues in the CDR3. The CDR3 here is CASRLAPHGEYGEQYF. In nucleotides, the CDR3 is TGTGCAAGTCGCTTAGCGCCTCACGGAGAGTATGGGGAGCAGTACTTC.

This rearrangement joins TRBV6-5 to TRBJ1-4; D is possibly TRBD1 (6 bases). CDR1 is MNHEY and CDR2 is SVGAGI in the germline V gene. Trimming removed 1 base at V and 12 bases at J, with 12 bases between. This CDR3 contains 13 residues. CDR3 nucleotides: TGTGCCAGCAGTTACTATCGGGGGGCGGAACTGTTTTTT. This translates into CASSYYRGAELFF.

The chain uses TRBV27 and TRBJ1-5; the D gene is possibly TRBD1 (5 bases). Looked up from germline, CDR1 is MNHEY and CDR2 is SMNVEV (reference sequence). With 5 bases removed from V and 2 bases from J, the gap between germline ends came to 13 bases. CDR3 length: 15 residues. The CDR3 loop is CASSQGINGNQPQHF. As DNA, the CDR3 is TGTGCCAGCAGTCAGGGTATCAATGGCAATCAGCCCCAGCATTTT.

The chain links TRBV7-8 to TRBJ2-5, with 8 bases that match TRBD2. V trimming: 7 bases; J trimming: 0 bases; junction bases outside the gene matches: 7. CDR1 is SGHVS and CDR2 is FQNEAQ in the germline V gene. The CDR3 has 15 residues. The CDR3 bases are TGTGCCAGCATCAGGGGACTAGGGAACCAAGAGACCCAGTACTTC. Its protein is CASIRGLGNQETQYF.

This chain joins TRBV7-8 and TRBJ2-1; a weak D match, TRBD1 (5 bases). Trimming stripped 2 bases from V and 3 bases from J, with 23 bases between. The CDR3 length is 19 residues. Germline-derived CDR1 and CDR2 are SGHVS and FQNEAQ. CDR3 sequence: CASSLWWGWSKSLYNEQFF. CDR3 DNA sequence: TGTGCCAGCAGCTTATGGTGGGGCTGGTCAAAATCTCTCTACAATGAGCAGTTCTTC.

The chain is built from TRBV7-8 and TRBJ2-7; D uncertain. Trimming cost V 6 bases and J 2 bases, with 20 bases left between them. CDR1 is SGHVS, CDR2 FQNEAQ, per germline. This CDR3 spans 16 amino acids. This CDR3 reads CASRRHQSGRTYEQYF. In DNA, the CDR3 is TGTGCCAGCAGACGCCACCAAAGTGGCAGGACCTACGAGCAGTACTTC.

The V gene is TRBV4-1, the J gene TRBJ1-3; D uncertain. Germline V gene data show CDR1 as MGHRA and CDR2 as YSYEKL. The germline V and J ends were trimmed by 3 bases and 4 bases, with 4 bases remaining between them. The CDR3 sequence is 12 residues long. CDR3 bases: TGCGCCAGCAGCCATGGCGGAAACACCATATATTTT. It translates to CASSHGGNTIYF.

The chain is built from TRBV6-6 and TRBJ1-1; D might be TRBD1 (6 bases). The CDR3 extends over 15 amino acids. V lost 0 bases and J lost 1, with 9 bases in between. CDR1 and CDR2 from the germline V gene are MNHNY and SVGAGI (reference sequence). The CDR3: CASSYSLGGNTEAFF. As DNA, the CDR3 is TGTGCCAGCAGTTACTCTTTAGGGGGGAACACTGAAGCTTTCTTT.

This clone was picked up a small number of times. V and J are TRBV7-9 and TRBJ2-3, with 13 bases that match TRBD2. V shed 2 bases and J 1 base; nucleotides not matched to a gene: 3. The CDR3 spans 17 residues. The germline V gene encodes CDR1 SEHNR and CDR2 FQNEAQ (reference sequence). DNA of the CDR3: TGTGCCAGCAGCTTAATTACTAGCGGGGGGGGCACAGATACGCAGTATTTT. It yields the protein CASSLITSGGGTDTQYF.

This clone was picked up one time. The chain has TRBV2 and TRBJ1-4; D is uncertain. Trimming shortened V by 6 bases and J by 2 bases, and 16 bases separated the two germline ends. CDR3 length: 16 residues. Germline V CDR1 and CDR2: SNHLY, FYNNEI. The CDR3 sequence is CASRARATYTNEKLFF. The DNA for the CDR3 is TGTGCCAGCAGAGCGAGGGCTACATACACTAATGAAAAACTGTTTTTT.